The TCR beta chain described here comes from a study of memory B cells and T cells in multiple sclerosis (dated by TCRdb to the late 2010s). Regarding the study in general: The study compared TCR beta repertoires of autoproliferating peripheral T cells with brain lesion-infiltrating T cells in multiple sclerosis patients. Two multiple sclerosis patients, for whom either brain lesions at autopsy or brain-infiltrating cells from biopsy were available, were included in TCR sequencing. What the authors observed across the whole study: Because clone-set sizes differed between compartments, counts of shared clonotypes were influenced and normalization was required.

The immunoSEQ Platform was used to amplify TCRbeta CDR3 regions from extracted genomic DNA. The immunoSEQ assay combined multiplex PCR with high-throughput sequencing and a vendor bioinformatics pipeline. The published analysis was carried out like this. Non-productive sequences and CDR3s shorter than 4 amino acids were excluded, and clonotype frequencies were recalculated for each sample. Shared clonotypes were identified in immunoSEQ Analyzer 2.0 as identical CDR3 amino acid, V gene and J gene sequences. Repertoire overlap was normalized by dividing shared clonotype counts by the product of both clone-set sizes, with the result scaled by 1000 into arbitrary units. TCRdb retrieved this table from immuneACCESS and kept in-frame rearrangements only. Not all clones are present; in checked studies, unresolved V genes account for under half, and no reason is known for the remainder. V and J calls and clone size follow that table, whereas D and trimming were derived from the DNA. The sample data list roughly 12,000 clones, and around four fifths of these were observed just once. The ten largest clones represent 2.5% to 3.5% of the sample.

Via the germline V gene, CDR1 is MDHEN and CDR2 SYDVKM. Including cysteine and phenylalanine, the CDR3 has 16 amino acids. Only the CDR3 DNA stays, 48 bases, in frame from base 1. After removal of 7 bases from V and 2 bases from J, the junction retains 10 bases not matched to a gene. Worth noting for this clone: The antigen it binds to is not known. The input lacks base qualities; no much larger clone sits a single base away.

After CFSE-labeled PBMCs were cultured without a stimulus, the autoproliferating (CFSEdim) and non-proliferating (CFSEhi) T cell fractions were sequenced separately. Altogether, about 5.5x10^7 CFSE-labeled PBMCs were kept in culture for 6 to 8 days with no stimulus, after which the replicate wells were combined. PBMCs were labeled with about 0.5 uM CFSE and cultured in serum-free AIM-V medium without exogenous stimuli. PBMCs were isolated by Ficoll density gradient centrifugation and were cryopreserved before use. Using a FACSAria III, live 7-AAD-negative cells were sorted, then washed with PBS and stored frozen at -80 degrees C as dry pellets.

This receptor was identified in a human donor with multiple sclerosis. The sequenced sample was PBMCs from blood kept in culture. The V and J genes are TRBV28 and TRBJ2-5, with 10 middle bases fitting TRBD1. The CDR3 loop reads CASTGTGALPQETQYF. The DNA is TGTGCCAGCACCGGGACAGGGGCCCTTCCTCAAGAGACCCAGTACTTC.